Listed below are T cell receptor beta chains from one sample, sequenced in a study of T-cell reconstitution after alpha-beta-depleted transplantation in children. TCRdb re-derived calls from the PCR reads in MiXCR, one entry per CDR3 protein. The sample carries a few hundred thousand distinct CDR3 sequences, approximately 23% recorded once. The sample was PBMCs, mostly from graft donor cells, taken 180 days after TCRalphabeta/CD19-depleted stem cell transplant. The origin of the receptors is a male patient aged 10-17 years who had a stem cell transplant for acute lymphoblastic leukemia, so the T cells may come from the graft donor. CDR3s include the opening cysteine and the closing phenylalanine or tryptophan. The D gene is left open where the match is weak. Not all rows give a size; the values are once, few, many and, for expanded clones, a class.

J gene: TRBJ2-7
CDR3 length: 14
V gene: TRBV5-1
D gene: NA
clone size: many
CDR3 protein: CASSFGASLLEQYF
CDR3 DNA: TGCGCCAGCAGCTTCGGGGCCAGCCTCCTCGAGCAGTACTTC

J gene: TRBJ2-3
CDR3 length: 16
V gene: TRBV5-1
D gene: NA
clone size: NA
CDR3 protein: CASSRGRGSSTDTQYF
CDR3 DNA: TGCGCCAGCAGCCGAGGGCGGGGATCTAGCACAGATACGCAGTATTTT

J gene: TRBJ2-1
CDR3 length: 14
V gene: TRBV29-1
D gene: NA
clone size: NA
CDR3 protein: CSVGYRGAYNEQFF
CDR3 DNA: TGCAGCGTTGGGTATAGGGGGGCCTACAATGAGCAGTTCTTC

J gene: TRBJ2-1
CDR3 length: 20
V gene: TRBV4-1
D gene: NA
clone size: NA
CDR3 protein: CASSRKSGTAGSGYFNEQFF
CDR3 DNA: TGCGCCAGCAGCCGGAAGTCCGGGACGGCCGGGTCCGGCTATTTCAATGAGCAGTTCTTC

J gene: TRBJ1-5
CDR3 length: 15
V gene: TRBV18
D gene: NA
clone size: few
CDR3 protein: CASSPSTGNNQPQHF
CDR3 DNA: TGTGCCAGCTCACCGTCAACAGGGAATAATCAGCCCCAGCATTTT

J gene: TRBJ2-1
CDR3 length: 17
V gene: TRBV20-1
D gene: NA
clone size: NA
CDR3 protein: CSARGGKIAFAYNEQFF
CDR3 DNA: TGCAGTGCTAGAGGGGGGAAGATAGCGTTTGCCTACAATGAGCAGTTCTTC

J gene: TRBJ2-1
CDR3 length: 16
V gene: TRBV7-9
D gene: NA
clone size: NA
CDR3 protein: CASSNSRQGLYNEQFF
CDR3 DNA: TGTGCCAGCAGCAATTCTCGTCAGGGGTTGTACAATGAGCAGTTCTTC

J gene: TRBJ2-2
CDR3 length: 14
V gene: TRBV20-1
D gene: NA
clone size: NA
CDR3 protein: CSARGGGGIGELFF
CDR3 DNA: TGCAGTGCTAGAGGAGGCGGGGGCATCGGGGAGCTGTTTTTT

J gene: TRBJ2-3
CDR3 length: 19
V gene: TRBV5-6
D gene: TRBD2
clone size: NA
CDR3 protein: CASSWGWLAEITSTDTQYF
CDR3 DNA: TGTGCCAGCAGCTGGGGATGGCTAGCGGAAATAACTAGCACAGATACGCAGTATTTT

J gene: TRBJ2-7
CDR3 length: 16
V gene: TRBV18
D gene: NA
clone size: NA
CDR3 protein: CASSSPAAGRAYEQYF
CDR3 DNA: TGTGCCAGCTCATCACCAGCGGCAGGTCGAGCATACGAGCAGTACTTC

J gene: TRBJ2-7
CDR3 length: 15
V gene: TRBV7-9
D gene: TRBD1
clone size: NA
CDR3 protein: CASSYSTGGINEQYF
CDR3 DNA: TGTGCCAGCAGCTATTCGACAGGGGGCATCAACGAGCAGTACTTC

J gene: TRBJ2-7
CDR3 length: 17
V gene: TRBV12-3/TRBV12-4
D gene: NA
clone size: NA
CDR3 protein: CASSLAASGEEDYEQYF
CDR3 DNA: TGTGCCAGCAGTTTAGCCGCGTCTGGGGAGGAAGATTACGAGCAGTACTTC

J gene: TRBJ2-6
CDR3 length: 17
V gene: TRBV5-1
D gene: NA
clone size: NA
CDR3 protein: CASSLKASGVGANVLTF
CDR3 DNA: TGCGCCAGCAGCTTGAAGGCCTCCGGGGTTGGGGCCAACGTCCTGACTTTC

J gene: TRBJ2-7
CDR3 length: 14
V gene: TRBV5-8
D gene: TRBD1
clone size: few
CDR3 protein: CASSLGTGDNEQYF
CDR3 DNA: TGTGCCAGCAGCTTGGGGACAGGGGACAACGAGCAGTACTTC

J gene: TRBJ1-4
CDR3 length: 13
V gene: TRBV14
D gene: NA
clone size: NA
CDR3 protein: CASSQQVNEKLFF
CDR3 DNA: TGTGCCAGCAGCCAACAGGTTAATGAAAAACTGTTTTTT

J gene: TRBJ1-5
CDR3 length: 16
V gene: TRBV5-1
D gene: NA
clone size: few
CDR3 protein: CASSPPRRQIYQPQHF
CDR3 DNA: TGCGCCAGCAGCCCTCCCCGGAGACAGATTTATCAGCCCCAGCATTTT

J gene: TRBJ1-2
CDR3 length: 13
V gene: TRBV28
D gene: NA
clone size: few
CDR3 protein: CASSFTAFYGYTF
CDR3 DNA: TGTGCCAGCAGTTTTACAGCTTTCTATGGCTACACCTTC

J gene: TRBJ2-5
CDR3 length: 15
V gene: TRBV29-1
D gene: NA
clone size: NA
CDR3 protein: CSVEGRVGLGETQYF
CDR3 DNA: TGCAGCGTTGAAGGCAGGGTGGGACTGGGGGAGACCCAGTACTTC

J gene: TRBJ2-7
CDR3 length: 16
V gene: TRBV11-2
D gene: NA
clone size: NA
CDR3 protein: CASSPGWAGNSYEQYF
CDR3 DNA: TGTGCCAGCAGCCCGGGCTGGGCGGGGAACTCCTACGAGCAGTACTTC

J gene: TRBJ2-3
CDR3 length: 19
V gene: TRBV27
D gene: TRBD2
clone size: NA
CDR3 protein: CASSLSYHVLAGNTDTQYF
CDR3 DNA: TGTGCCAGCAGCCTCAGCTACCACGTACTAGCGGGAAACACAGATACGCAGTATTTT

J gene: TRBJ1-6
CDR3 length: 12
V gene: TRBV5-6
D gene: NA
clone size: few
CDR3 protein: CASSFVRSPLHF
CDR3 DNA: TGTGCCAGCAGCTTCGTGCGTTCACCCCTCCACTTT

J gene: TRBJ2-2
CDR3 length: 15
V gene: TRBV20-1
D gene: NA
clone size: NA
CDR3 protein: CSARVGGALGGELFF
CDR3 DNA: TGCAGTGCTAGAGTGGGGGGGGCCCTGGGCGGGGAGCTGTTTTTT

J gene: TRBJ2-7
CDR3 length: 12
V gene: TRBV10-2
D gene: NA
clone size: NA
CDR3 protein: CASQPSPSEQYF
CDR3 DNA: TGCGCCAGCCAGCCCTCCCCTTCCGAGCAGTACTTC

J gene: TRBJ1-3
CDR3 length: 17
V gene: TRBV5-1
D gene: NA
clone size: NA
CDR3 protein: CASSLSGSLISGNTIYF
CDR3 DNA: TGCGCCAGCAGCTTGTCGGGCAGCTTAATCTCTGGAAACACCATATATTTT

J gene: TRBJ2-1
CDR3 length: 17
V gene: TRBV14
D gene: TRBD2
clone size: NA
CDR3 protein: CASSQDRRTSVYNEQFF
CDR3 DNA: TGTGCCAGCAGCCAAGATCGGAGGACTAGCGTTTACAATGAGCAGTTCTTC

J gene: TRBJ2-6
CDR3 length: 15
V gene: TRBV20-1
D gene: NA
clone size: NA
CDR3 protein: CSAPPGNSGANVLTF
CDR3 DNA: TGCAGTGCCCCTCCCGGGAACTCTGGGGCCAACGTCCTGACTTTC

J gene: TRBJ2-4
CDR3 length: 17
V gene: TRBV3-1
D gene: NA
clone size: NA
CDR3 protein: CASSPTLGGETKNIQYF
CDR3 DNA: TGTGCCAGCAGCCCAACGTTGGGGGGCGAAACCAAAAACATTCAGTACTTC

J gene: TRBJ2-3
CDR3 length: 16
V gene: TRBV7-2
D gene: TRBD2
clone size: few
CDR3 protein: CASSFGTSGGTDTQYF
CDR3 DNA: TGTGCCAGCAGCTTCGGGACTAGCGGGGGCACAGATACGCAGTATTTT

J gene: TRBJ2-1
CDR3 length: 13
V gene: TRBV4-1
D gene: NA
clone size: few
CDR3 protein: CASSQGRSDGQFF
CDR3 DNA: TGCGCCAGCAGCCAAGGACGGAGCGATGGGCAGTTCTTC

J gene: TRBJ1-2
CDR3 length: 15
V gene: TRBV27
D gene: NA
clone size: NA
CDR3 protein: CASSPRISMVYGYTF
CDR3 DNA: TGTGCCAGCAGTCCGCGGATCAGTATGGTTTATGGCTACACCTTC

J gene: TRBJ2-3
CDR3 length: 13
V gene: TRBV5-1
D gene: NA
clone size: many
CDR3 protein: CASSLDNTDTQYF
CDR3 DNA: TGCGCCAGCAGCTTGGACAACACAGATACGCAGTATTTT

J gene: TRBJ2-3
CDR3 length: 17
V gene: TRBV20-1
D gene: TRBD2
clone size: few
CDR3 protein: CSARAPSASGTPDTQYF
CDR3 DNA: TGCAGTGCTAGAGCTCCCTCGGCTAGCGGGACCCCAGATACGCAGTATTTT

J gene: TRBJ2-7
CDR3 length: 15
V gene: TRBV2
D gene: NA
clone size: NA
CDR3 protein: CASKKSGVVSYEQYF
CDR3 DNA: TGTGCCAGCAAGAAATCAGGGGTTGTGTCCTACGAGCAGTACTTC

J gene: TRBJ2-1
CDR3 length: 14
V gene: TRBV20-1
D gene: TRBD2
clone size: NA
CDR3 protein: CSARDSGRGNEQFF
CDR3 DNA: TGCAGTGCTAGAGATAGCGGGAGAGGGAATGAGCAGTTCTTC

J gene: TRBJ1-1
CDR3 length: 14
V gene: TRBV2
D gene: NA
clone size: NA
CDR3 protein: CASSELPGTTEAFF
CDR3 DNA: TGTGCCAGCAGTGAGCTGCCTGGGACCACTGAAGCTTTCTTT

J gene: TRBJ1-5
CDR3 length: 14
V gene: TRBV25-1
D gene: NA
clone size: NA
CDR3 protein: CASSEFPGDQPQHF
CDR3 DNA: TGTGCCAGCAGTGAATTCCCAGGGGATCAGCCCCAGCATTTT

J gene: TRBJ2-5
CDR3 length: 16
V gene: TRBV12-3/TRBV12-4
D gene: TRBD2
clone size: few
CDR3 protein: CASSFELVEWEGTQYF
CDR3 DNA: TGTGCCAGCAGTTTTGAGTTGGTAGAGTGGGAGGGGACCCAGTACTTC

J gene: TRBJ2-7
CDR3 length: 13
V gene: TRBV20-1
D gene: NA
clone size: NA
CDR3 protein: CSRRDGLSYEQYF
CDR3 DNA: TGCAGCCGTCGGGACGGCCTTTCCTACGAGCAGTACTTC

J gene: TRBJ2-7
CDR3 length: 14
V gene: TRBV12-3/TRBV12-4
D gene: NA
clone size: NA
CDR3 protein: CASSSGLPSYEQYF
CDR3 DNA: TGTGCCAGCAGCAGCGGACTCCCCTCCTACGAGCAGTACTTC

J gene: TRBJ2-7
CDR3 length: 16
V gene: TRBV6-1
D gene: TRBD2
clone size: few
CDR3 protein: CASSPQRAGVASEQYF
CDR3 DNA: TGTGCCAGCAGTCCCCAACGGGCGGGAGTCGCATCCGAGCAGTACTTC

J gene: TRBJ2-1
CDR3 length: 16
V gene: TRBV6-5
D gene: TRBD2
clone size: few
CDR3 protein: CASSYSTSGSFNEQFF
CDR3 DNA: TGTGCCAGCAGTTACTCGACTAGCGGGAGTTTCAATGAGCAGTTCTTC

J gene: TRBJ2-1
CDR3 length: 15
V gene: TRBV18
D gene: TRBD2
clone size: NA
CDR3 protein: CASSGPTSGNNEQFF
CDR3 DNA: TGTGCCAGCTCAGGTCCAACTAGCGGGAACAATGAGCAGTTCTTC

J gene: TRBJ2-1
CDR3 length: 14
V gene: TRBV21-1
D gene: NA
clone size: few
CDR3 protein: CATLDRTLYNEQFF
CDR3 DNA: TGTGCCACCCTTGACAGGACCCTCTACAATGAGCAGTTCTTC

J gene: TRBJ2-5
CDR3 length: 13
V gene: TRBV30
D gene: TRBD1
clone size: NA
CDR3 protein: CAYSTGGGETQYF
CDR3 DNA: TGTGCCTACTCGACAGGGGGGGGAGAGACCCAGTACTTC

J gene: TRBJ1-2
CDR3 length: 13
V gene: TRBV6-6
D gene: NA
clone size: NA
CDR3 protein: CASSHGANYGYTF
CDR3 DNA: TGTGCCAGCAGCCACGGGGCTAACTATGGCTACACCTTC

J gene: TRBJ2-2
CDR3 length: 17
V gene: TRBV12-3/TRBV12-4
D gene: TRBD1
clone size: few
CDR3 protein: CASRSPNQGAGSGELFF
CDR3 DNA: TGTGCCAGCAGGTCACCCAATCAGGGGGCCGGGTCCGGGGAGCTGTTTTTT

J gene: TRBJ2-1
CDR3 length: 18
V gene: TRBV5-1
D gene: TRBD2
clone size: NA
CDR3 protein: CASSSWTSGIYSYNEQFF
CDR3 DNA: TGCGCCAGCAGCTCATGGACTAGCGGGATCTACTCCTACAATGAGCAGTTCTTC